Listed below are T cell receptor beta chains from one sample, sequenced in a study of identical twins. TCRdb re-called the 5' RACE reads through MiXCR, storing one row per CDR3 protein. The sample has around 650,000 distinct CDR3 sequences, roughly 7.1% seen once. These data were likewise used in another study, on yellow fever vaccine responses in identical twins.

Input material: PBMCs. These TCRs come from a young woman in good health. Both conserved end residues are part of each CDR3. The D gene is left open where the match is weak. Size is omitted from some rows. Given values are once, few, many or a class for expanded clones.

NA | NA | TRBJ2-1 | TRBV7-6 | TGTGCCAGCAGCCCGTGGAACCGCGAGCAGTTCTTC | CASSPWNREQFF
NA | few | TRBJ1-1 | TRBV20-1 | TGCAGTGCTAGGCTTCGGGGGGACTTAGGGAACACTGAAGCTTTCTTT | CSARLRGDLGNTEAFF
NA | NA | TRBJ2-5 | TRBV29-1 | TGCAGCGCCAGAGACAGCCGTGGGGAGACCCAGTACTTC | CSARDSRGETQYF
TRBD1 | few | TRBJ2-1 | TRBV5-1 | TGCGCCAGCAGCTTATCCTTCGGGACAGGGGTGGCTCGTGAGCAGTTCTTC | CASSLSFGTGVAREQFF
NA | NA | TRBJ1-1 | TRBV24-1 | TGTGCCACCAGGGGGGAGAAGAACACTGAAGCTTTCTTT | CATRGEKNTEAFF
NA | few | TRBJ2-1 | TRBV4-1 | TGCGCCAGCAGCCAAGATGGGGCTCCCTCCTACAATGAGCAGTTCTTC | CASSQDGAPSYNEQFF
NA | many | TRBJ2-1 | TRBV27 | TGTGCCAGCAGTTTAACGGGTGGGAGGAGAGATGAGCAGTTCTTC | CASSLTGGRRDEQFF
TRBD2 | few | TRBJ2-1 | TRBV10-3 | TGTGCCATTTCACTAGCGGGGCTTTACAATGAGCAGTTCTTC | CAISLAGLYNEQFF
TRBD2 | few | TRBJ2-5 | TRBV5-1 | TGCGCCAGCAGCTTTGTGGGACTAGCGGGCCCCACGGGAGAGACCCAGTACTTC | CASSFVGLAGPTGETQYF
TRBD2 | NA | TRBJ2-7 | TRBV5-1 | TGCGCCAGCAACCCCTCCCGCGCGGGGGAGGGCTACGAGCAGTACTTC | CASNPSRAGEGYEQYF
NA | few | TRBJ2-5 | TRBV7-8 | TGTGCCAGCAGCTTGCTTTTAGGGTTATCCCAAGAGACCCAGTACTTC | CASSLLLGLSQETQYF
TRBD2 | NA | TRBJ2-2 | TRBV5-1 | TGCGCCAGCAGCTTGAGGGCTAGCGGGGGGTCCCCCCCCGGGGAGCTGTTTTTT | CASSLRASGGSPPGELFF
TRBD2 | NA | TRBJ2-7 | TRBV7-9 | TGTGCCAGCAGCCCGCCGACTAGCATATACGAGCAGTACTTC | CASSPPTSIYEQYF
TRBD1 | many | TRBJ1-1 | TRBV6-1 | TGTGCCAGCAGTACCCCCGACAGGGGCGAAGCTTTCTTT | CASSTPDRGEAFF
NA | few | TRBJ2-1 | TRBV3-1 | TGTGCCAGCAGCCTCCGAGGAGAGAATGAGCAGTTCTTC | CASSLRGENEQFF
NA | many | TRBJ2-3 | TRBV4-2 | TGTGCCAGCAGCCAAGAACAGGGTAGCACAGATACGCAGTATTTT | CASSQEQGSTDTQYF
NA | many | TRBJ1-2 | TRBV10-3 | TGTGCCATCAGTGAGCCAGGGGCCTATGCTGGCTACACCTTC | CAISEPGAYAGYTF
TRBD1 | few | TRBJ2-5 | TRBV5-1 | TGCGCCAGCAGCTTGAATCCGGGACAGGGTACGGAGACCCAGTACTTC | CASSLNPGQGTETQYF
NA | NA | TRBJ2-3 | TRBV29-1 | TGCAGCGTCGGCAGCCTCTTTCTAGATACGCAGTATTTT | CSVGSLFLDTQYF
NA | many | TRBJ2-7 | TRBV5-5 | TGTGCCAGCAGCCTGAATTACCTCTACGAGCAGTACTTC | CASSLNYLYEQYF
NA | NA | TRBJ1-3 | TRBV28 | TGTGCCACCTCTCTCGGGGCGGGGACCTCTGGAAACACCATATATTTT | CATSLGAGTSGNTIYF
NA | NA | TRBJ2-5 | TRBV2 | TGTGCCAGCAGTGAAGGGGGCGTAGGGAAAGAGACCCAGTACTTC | CASSEGGVGKETQYF
NA | NA | TRBJ1-3 | TRBV6-5 | TGTGCCAGCAGTTTGTCTGTCTCTGGAAACACCATATATTTT | CASSLSVSGNTIYF
NA | NA | TRBJ2-5 | TRBV7-9 | TGTGCCAGCAGTTCAAGTTCGAGAGAGACCCAGTACTTC | CASSSSSRETQYF
NA | many | TRBJ2-1 | TRBV29-1 | TGCAGCGTTCTTTTGGGCCATGAGCAGTTCTTC | CSVLLGHEQFF
TRBD1 | NA | TRBJ1-6 | TRBV12-3/TRBV12-4 | TGTGCCAGCAGTCGCGGACAGGGGATTTATAATTCACCCCTCCACTTT | CASSRGQGIYNSPLHF
NA | many | TRBJ1-3 | TRBV20-1 | TGCAGTGCTCCGGGGAGGCGGGAGGACACCATATATTTT | CSAPGRREDTIYF